Shown below are 32 T cell receptor beta chains from a single sample sequenced in a study of OX40 agonist ivuxolimab in advanced cancers. The library was prepared using the immunoSEQ multiplex PCR assay. TCRdb provides this immuneACCESS table in a form limited to in-frame rearrangements. Some clones are lacking; in checked studies, under half of them reflect an unresolved V gene, and why the rest are absent is not known. This sample has tens of thousands of clones in its table, and 70% to 90% of those were observed once. The top ten clones comprise 0.77% of the sample. Source: CD4+ or CD8+ T cells sorted from blood, taken in a trial of the OX40 agonist ivuxolimab. The receptors derive from an adult with an advanced solid tumor such as melanoma, head and neck, liver or kidney cancer.

The chain employs TRBV6-5 and TRBJ1-1; 8 positions agree with TRBD1. Trimming removed 6 bases from V and 3 bases from J; junction bases left unmatched: 6. CDR3 length: 14 residues. Germline-derived CDR1 and CDR2 are MNHEY and SVGAGI. The CDR3 DNA reads TGTGCCAGCAGGGAAGGACAGGGATACACTGAAGCTTTCTTT. It encodes CASREGQGYTEAFF.

The chain is built from TRBV28 and TRBJ1-1, with D possibly TRBD1 on 5 matching bases. Germline CDR1 reads MDHEN; CDR2 reads SYDVKM. This CDR3 has 15 amino acids. With 2 bases removed from V and 10 bases from J, the gap between germline ends came to 20 bases. The CDR3, as DNA: TGTGCCAGCAGTTTAAAGGAAAGGGGACCCGATGGAGCTTTCTTT. Translation gives CASSLKERGPDGAFF.

This clone was detected only a few times. The chain combines TRBV30 with TRBJ1-1; D possibly corresponds to TRBD1 (5 bases). V was clipped by 3 bases and J by 5 bases, with 13 bases between them. Germline CDR1 GTSNPN, CDR2 SVGIG (reference sequence). This CDR3 is 13 amino acids long. The CDR3 is CAWRPGRETEAFF. CDR3 bases: TGTGCCTGGAGGCCCGGCAGGGAGACTGAAGCTTTCTTT.

This chain connects TRBV30 to TRBJ2-7, with a weak D call TRBD2 (6 bases). V lost 0 bases and J lost 0, with 15 bases in between. Germline lookup yields CDR1 GTSNPN and CDR2 SVGIG (reference sequence). The length of the CDR3 is 16 residues. CDR3: CAWSVPKLLASYEQYF. In DNA, the CDR3 is TGTGCCTGGAGTGTACCTAAGCTACTAGCCTCCTACGAGCAGTACTTC.

The chain has TRBV29-1 and TRBJ1-2, with D possibly TRBD1 on 6 matching bases. Germline V gene lookup returns CDR1 SQVTM and CDR2 ANQGSEA. This CDR3 has 13 amino acids. Trimming took 6 bases from V and 4 from J, leaving 15 bases between them. CDR3 sequence reads: CSVSDRRGYGYTF. The CDR3 DNA reads TGCAGCGTAAGTGACAGGCGCGGCTATGGCTACACCTTC.

The V and J genes are TRBV5-1 and TRBJ2-1; 7 nucleotides line up with TRBD2. Per germline, CDR1 SGHRS and CDR2 YFSETQ. Unmatched junction bases numbered 4, after V lost 3 bases and J lost 1 base. CDR3 size: 15 residues. The DNA for the CDR3 is TGCGCCAGCAGCTCCGGGACTAAGTCCTACAATGAGCAGTTCTTC. Translating it yields CASSSGTKSYNEQFF.

The chain combines TRBV6-6 with TRBJ1-1, with D perhaps TRBD1 (5 bases). CDR1 is MNHNY, CDR2 SVGAGI, per germline (reference sequence). The CDR3 totals 11 residues. The V gene lost 5 bases and the J gene lost 9 bases, with 10 bases spanning the gap. CDR3 loop: CASSGAWQAFF. The CDR3 DNA follows: TGTGCCAGCAGTGGGGCCTGGCAAGCTTTCTTT.

The chain has TRBV28 and TRBJ2-6; no clear D. Per germline, CDR1 MDHEN and CDR2 SYDVKM. Trimming took 3 bases from V and 5 from J, leaving 11 bases between them. This CDR3 has 15 amino acids. Here the CDR3 DNA reads TGTGCCAGCAGTTTCCTTGAGGCGAGGGCCAACGTCCTGACTTTC. Translating it yields CASSFLEARANVLTF. Drawing the rest from reference TRBV28 and TRBJ2-6, the complete variable domain is DVKVTQSSRYLVKRTGEKVFLECVQDMDHENMFWYRQDPGLGLRLIYFSYDVKMKEKGDIPEGYSVSREKKERFSLILESASTNQTSMYLCASSFLEARANVLTFGAGSRLTVL.

A single count supports this clone. This chain joins TRBV5-1 and TRBJ2-5; tentatively, D is TRBD1 or TRBD2 (5 bases each). The CDR3 runs to 14 residues. Trimming cost V 4 bases and J 3 bases, with 13 bases left between them. Germline CDR1 and CDR2: SGHRS and YFSETQ. In nucleotides, the CDR3 is TGCGCCAGCAGCCCGGGGACGGCCGAAGAGACCCAGTACTTC. Amino acid sequence: CASSPGTAEETQYF.

The J gene is TRBJ1-1, the V gene TRBV2; D call uncertain. This CDR3 has 13 residues. V dropped 8 bases and J dropped 1 base, with 11 bases sitting between them. From germline, CDR1 is SNHLY and CDR2 FYNNEI. The CDR3 DNA is TGTGCCAGCTTCAGACCACGGAACACTGAAGCTTTCTTT. Protein: CASFRPRNTEAFF.

The rearrangement links TRBV19 to TRBJ2-3; no definite D call. Germline lookup yields CDR1 LNHDA and CDR2 SQIVND (reference sequence). Trimming pared 6 bases from V and 4 bases from J, leaving 11 bases between. The CDR3 is 13 residues long. Written as DNA, the CDR3 is TGTGCCAGTAGGGACCGGGCGTCAGATACGCAGTATTTT. This sequence encodes CASRDRASDTQYF.

DNA of the CDR3: TGCGCCAGCAGCTTTGGGACTAGCGGAACCTACGAGCAGTACTTC. Translating it yields CASSFGTSGTYEQYF. The J gene is TRBJ2-7, the V gene TRBV5-1, with TRBD2 identical over 11 bases. Germline V gene data show CDR1 as SGHRS and CDR2 as YFSETQ. Losses at the gene ends were 2 bases for V and 2 bases for J; bases not matched to a gene: 3. The CDR3 length is 15 residues.

The chain uses TRBV6-6 and TRBJ1-2; 8 bases align to TRBD1. CDR1 and CDR2 from the germline V gene are MNHNY and SVGAGI (reference sequence). This CDR3 spans 13 amino acids. V dropped 6 bases and J dropped 9; count of bases not matched to a gene: 9. The CDR3 here is CASSSTGQGSYTF. Written as DNA, the CDR3 is TGTGCCAGCAGCAGTACCGGACAGGGTAGCTACACCTTC.

A remark on this clone: A junction end diverges from the germline sequence, so it may reflect a read error. The rearrangement uses TRBV27 and TRBJ2-3; 8 bases fit TRBD1. Per germline, CDR1 MNHEY and CDR2 SMNVEV (reference sequence). The CDR3 has 18 residues. CDR3 DNA: TGTGCCAGCACACTCTTGCAGGGCACAGGGGGTCGACCGGACCTGGGCAATTTT. Encoded protein: CASTLLQGTGGRPDLGNF.

The rearrangement joins TRBV7-2 to TRBJ2-7; no definite D call. Germline V gene data show CDR1 as SGHTA and CDR2 as FQGNSA. CDR3 size: 13 residues. Trimming stripped 8 bases from V and 1 base from J, with 12 bases between. The CDR3 nucleotides read TGTGCCAGCGCCCCAGTGGCGTCCTACGAGCAGTACTTC. Protein: CASAPVASYEQYF.

The chain couples TRBV13 to TRBJ1-1; D is ambiguous. The CDR3 is 13 amino acids. Germline V gives CDR1 PRHDT, CDR2 FYEKMQ (reference sequence). Trimming took off 3 bases at V and 5 bases at J, with 10 bases between the two ends. This CDR3 is CASSFLGGTEAFF. For the CDR3, the DNA is TGTGCCAGCAGCTTTTTAGGTGGAACTGAAGCTTTCTTT.

The CDR3 nucleotides read TGTGCCAGCAGCTTGGGAGGGGGCCCCTATGGCTACACCTTC. It specifies CASSLGGGPYGYTF. The V gene is TRBV7-2, the J gene TRBJ1-2, with 7 bases aligning to TRBD1. The V gene's germline CDR1 is SGHTA and CDR2 FQGNSA. The junction had 5 bases not matched to a gene; V was cut back by 3 bases and J by 4 bases. The CDR3 length is 14 residues.

The chain recombines TRBV2 with TRBJ1-1, with D perhaps TRBD1 (5 bases). CDR1 is SNHLY and CDR2 is FYNNEI in the germline V gene. V shed 4 bases and J shed 7 bases, with 10 bases lying between them. The CDR3 totals 12 residues. For the CDR3, the DNA is TGTGCCAGCAGTGGGGACCCAAATGAAGCTTTCTTT. Its translation: CASSGDPNEAFF.

The rearrangement joins TRBV6-6 to TRBJ1-4; D gene uncertain. This CDR3 is built from 13 residues. The germline V and J ends were trimmed by 2 bases and 8 bases, with 9 bases remaining between them. CDR1 is MNHNY and CDR2 is SVGAGI in the germline V gene (reference sequence). The DNA of the CDR3 is TGTGCCAGCAGTTACCGGGAAAGAGAAAAACTGTTTTTT. Translated, it gives CASSYREREKLFF.

V is TRBV6-1 and J is TRBJ1-2; D is ambiguous. Germline-derived CDR1 and CDR2 are MNHNS and SASEGT. The ends were cut back, 0 bases at V and 4 bases at J, with 3 bases in the middle. There are 12 residues in the CDR3. CDR3 residues: CASSEAGYGYTF. The CDR3 DNA reads TGTGCCAGCAGTGAAGCGGGCTATGGCTACACCTTC.

This sequence joins TRBV14 and TRBJ2-3; D possibly matches TRBD1 or TRBD2 (5 bases each). CDR3 length: 13 amino acids. Trimming cost V 4 bases and J 6 bases, with 11 bases left between them. Germline V gene data show CDR1 as SGHDN and CDR2 as FVKESK. The DNA of the CDR3 is TGTGCCAGCAGCCGAGGGGCCGAGGATACGCAGTATTTT. Amino acid sequence: CASSRGAEDTQYF.

V usage is TRBV4-1 and J usage is TRBJ2-1, with D perhaps matching TRBD2 (6 bases). V was clipped by 1 base and J by 3 bases, with 13 bases between them. This CDR3 contains 16 residues. Germline CDR1 and CDR2: MGHRA and YSYEKL. The CDR3 is CASSQVQVADYNEQFF. CDR3 coding DNA: TGCGCCAGCAGCCAAGTCCAAGTAGCGGACTACAATGAGCAGTTCTTC.

The chain has TRBV2 and TRBJ1-2; perhaps TRBD1 as D (5 bases). The V and J ends lost 7 bases and 2 bases respectively, with 11 bases between them. This CDR3 has 13 residues. The germline CDR1 and CDR2 sequences are SNHLY and FYNNEI. CDR3 region: CASTPGPNYGYTF. Written as DNA, the CDR3 is TGTGCCAGCACTCCGGGACCGAACTATGGCTACACCTTC. The full variable domain, rest sourced from reference TRBV2 and TRBJ1-2, is EPEVTQTPSHQVTQMGQEVILRCVPISNHLYFYWYRQILGQKVEFLVSFYNNEISEKSEIFDDQFSVERPDGSNFTLKIRSTKLEDSAMYFCASTPGPNYGYTFGSGTRLTVV.

This clone was picked up one time. CDR3 amino acids: CASSGGTGPGNTIYF. The CDR3 bases are TGTGCCAGCAGCGGCGGGACAGGGCCAGGAAACACCATATATTTT. The J gene is TRBJ1-3, the V gene TRBV5-4; TRBD1 agrees at 9 bases. J lost 4 bases, V lost 4 bases, and 6 bases had no gene match. Germline loops: CDR1 SGHNT, CDR2 YYREEE (reference sequence). This CDR3 spans 15 amino acids.

This chain joins TRBV28 and TRBJ1-6; D gene unclear. Germline V lookup: CDR1 MDHEN, CDR2 SYDVKM. The CDR3 spans 15 residues. V was shortened by 3 bases and J by 0 bases, with 6 bases between the two germline ends. For the CDR3, the DNA is TGTGCCAGCAGTTTGGCCGGCTCCTATAATTCACCCCTCCACTTT. Translated: CASSLAGSYNSPLHF. Full variable domain (remainder filled in from reference TRBV28 and TRBJ1-6): DVKVTQSSRYLVKRTGEKVFLECVQDMDHENMFWYRQDPGLGLRLIYFSYDVKMKEKGDIPEGYSVSREKKERFSLILESASTNQTSMYLCASSLAGSYNSPLHFGNGTRLTVT.

The CDR3 DNA sequence: TGCGCCAGCAGCCCGACCCTAAACTACGAGCAGTACTTC. This translates into CASSPTLNYEQYF. The chain employs TRBV5-1 and TRBJ2-7; D not certain. Looked up from germline, CDR1 is SGHRS and CDR2 is YFSETQ. This CDR3 is built from 13 residues. Trimming removed 4 bases at V and 3 bases at J, with 11 bases between.

This chain uses TRBV27 with TRBJ1-1; D is undetermined. V was pared by 10 bases and J by 1 base, with 7 bases between. The CDR3 spans 11 residues. CDR1 is MNHEY, CDR2 SMNVEV, per germline (reference sequence). CDR3 DNA sequence: TGTGCCACCCACAGGAACACTGAAGCTTTCTTT. This encodes CATHRNTEAFF.

The DNA for the CDR3 is TGTGCCAGCAGCCGAAACGGGTTTAATGAAAAACTGTTTTTT. Amino acids: CASSRNGFNEKLFF. This sequence joins TRBV6-1 and TRBJ1-4; no clear D. The CDR3 contains 14 residues. Germline CDR1 is MNHNS and CDR2 is SASEGT. Trimming removed 6 bases at V and 4 bases at J, with 12 bases between.

With respect to this clone: Mismatch with germline at one junction end may stem from a read error. Other DNA sequences of this sample code for an identical CDR3. This sequence joins TRBV2 and TRBJ1-6; the match to TRBD1 covers 7 bases. This CDR3 spans 14 amino acids. Germline values: CDR1 SNHLY, CDR2 FYNNEI. The CDR3 reads CASSARQGYSPLHF. As DNA, the CDR3 is TGCGCCAGCAGTGCCCGACAGGGCTATTCACCCCTCCACTTT.

The chain employs TRBV6-1 and TRBJ2-6; D is perhaps TRBD2 (5 bases). V was cut by 1 base and J by 3 bases, with 13 bases left in between. The germline gives CDR1 MNHNS, CDR2 SASEGT. This CDR3 comprises 17 residues. Here the CDR3 reads CASSEGTDVFGANVLTF. As DNA, the CDR3 is TGTGCCAGCAGTGAAGGGACTGACGTCTTTGGGGCCAACGTCCTGACTTTC.

This clone has just a few counts. The rearrangement uses TRBV30 and TRBJ1-6; D ambiguous. V was clipped by 5 bases and J by 2 bases, with 7 bases between them. Per germline, CDR1 GTSNPN and CDR2 SVGIG (reference sequence). The CDR3 has 13 amino acids. CDR3 in DNA: TGTGCCTGGGGGCGGGCCTATAATTCACCCCTCCACTTT. It codes for CAWGRAYNSPLHF.

The chain couples TRBV7-4 to TRBJ2-5; the match to TRBD2 covers 14 bases. Germline V CDR1 and CDR2: SGHVT, SQSDAQ. Germline trimming cut 5 bases from V and 0 bases from J; bases unmatched to any gene: 11. The CDR3 sequence is 19 residues long. CDR3 DNA sequence: TGTGCCAGCAGCCTTGGACTAGCGGGAGGCCCCTTGTACCAAGAGACCCAGTACTTC. Translated: CASSLGLAGGPLYQETQYF.